This entry lists 27 T cell receptor beta chains sequenced from one sample in a study of shared clonotypes between healthy human individuals. Here immunoSEQ multiplex PCR was the method, and the copy in TCRdb shows in-frame clones only, minus some. Of millions of clones in the sample, roughly 94% were seen once. Sequenced material: naive CD4+ T cells sorted from blood. The subset here: CD45RA+ positively selected. The receptor source for this set is a young man in good health.

About this clone: The sample has other DNA sequences that encode this CDR3 too. This chain uses TRBV11-3 with TRBJ2-7; maybe TRBD1 (6 bases). Trimming removed 5 bases at V and 6 bases at J, with 11 bases between. The germline V gene encodes CDR1 SGHNT and CDR2 YENEEA. This CDR3 region has 12 residues. The CDR3 here is CASSLQGGEQYF. The CDR3 DNA is TGTGCCAGCAGCCTGCAAGGGGGCGAGCAGTACTTC.

Concerning this clone: Other DNA sequences in this specimen translate into the identical CDR3. V usage is TRBV4-1 and J usage is TRBJ1-5, with a tentative D call TRBD1 (5 bases). CDR1 is MGHRA, CDR2 YSYEKL, per germline. The V gene lost 0 bases and the J gene lost 2 bases, with 11 bases spanning the gap. CDR3 size: 16 residues. Here the CDR3 DNA reads TGCGCCAGCAGCCAAGATCTGCAGGGTGGCAATCAGCCCCAGCATTTT. This translates into CASSQDLQGGNQPQHF.

Note on this clone: An end of the junction differs from the germline gene, which may be a read error. The chain is built from TRBV7-2 and TRBJ2-7; 8 bases map to TRBD2. This CDR3 is 13 amino acids long. Germline values: CDR1 SGHTA, CDR2 FQGNSA. The CDR3 nucleotides are TGTGCCAGCAGCGTAGCGGGGTCCTACGAGCAGTACTTC. This codes for CASSVAGSYEQYF.

The chain recombines TRBV19 with TRBJ1-5; D may be TRBD1 (5 bases). V lost 6 bases, J lost 5 bases, and 17 bases lay in between. The CDR3 extends over 15 amino acids. The germline V gene encodes CDR1 LNHDA and CDR2 SQIVND (reference sequence). The CDR3 here is CASRPGGGVYQPQHF. The DNA of the CDR3 is TGTGCCAGTAGGCCGGGCGGAGGGGTTTATCAGCCCCAGCATTTT.

The rearrangement links TRBV18 to TRBJ1-1; D perhaps matches TRBD1 (6 bases). CDR1 and CDR2 from the germline V gene are KGHSH and LQKENI. The CDR3 covers 15 residues. The V gene lost 3 bases and the J gene lost 0 bases, with 11 bases spanning the gap. The CDR3 loop is CASSPGQIMNTEAFF. The CDR3 DNA follows: TGTGCCAGCTCACCCGGACAGATCATGAACACTGAAGCTTTCTTT.

The sample holds one count of this clone. The rearrangement uses TRBV7-9 and TRBJ2-7; D is perhaps TRBD1 or TRBD2 (6 bases each). Germline values: CDR1 SEHNR, CDR2 FQNEAQ (reference sequence). V lost 4 bases to trimming and J lost 0 bases, with 16 bases between them. This CDR3 comprises 16 residues. The CDR3 DNA is TGTGCCAGCAGCTCCCATCGGGGGCCGAGCTCCTACGAGCAGTACTTC. It encodes CASSSHRGPSSYEQYF.

The rearrangement links TRBV4-1 to TRBJ2-1, with a tentative D call TRBD2 (5 bases). V was cut by 3 bases and J by 2 bases, with 11 bases left in between. There are 15 residues in the CDR3. Looked up from germline, CDR1 is MGHRA and CDR2 is YSYEKL. This CDR3 is CASSQSDSPYNEQFF. In DNA form, the CDR3 reads TGCGCCAGCAGCCAGTCGGACTCGCCCTACAATGAGCAGTTCTTC.

This rearrangement joins TRBV29-1 to TRBJ1-2; TRBD1 agrees at 10 bases. This CDR3 contains 14 residues. CDR1 and CDR2 (germline): SQVTM, ANQGSEA. Trimming took 2 bases from V and 4 from J; bases not matched to a gene: 4. CDR3 coding DNA: TGCAGCGTTGAAAGGGACAGGGGTCCCTATGGCTACACCTTC. It encodes CSVERDRGPYGYTF.

The chain couples TRBV5-4 to TRBJ2-7, with D unresolved. There are 14 residues in the CDR3. V was shortened by 4 bases and J by 0 bases, with 11 bases between the two germline ends. CDR1 is SGHNT and CDR2 is YYREEE in the germline V gene (reference sequence). CDR3 bases: TGTGCCAGCAGCCTTGAGACAAACTCCTACGAGCAGTACTTC. Encoded protein: CASSLETNSYEQYF.

The J gene is TRBJ2-1, the V gene TRBV12-5; D is uncertain. Trimming removed 0 bases at V and 4 bases at J, with 13 bases between. Germline CDR1 and CDR2: LGHNT and FRNRAP. The CDR3 consists of 16 residues. CDR3 in amino acids: CASGLVHGQTYNEQFF. The CDR3, as DNA: TGTGCTAGTGGTTTGGTACACGGCCAAACTTACAATGAGCAGTTCTTC. Supplemented by reference TRBV12-5 and TRBJ2-1, the full variable domain reads DARVTQTPRHKVTEMGQEVTMRCQPILGHNTVFWYRQTMMQGLELLAYFRNRAPLDDSGMPKDRFSAEMPDATLATLKIQPSEPRDSAVYFCASGLVHGQTYNEQFFGPGTRLTVL.

This chain links TRBV18 with TRBJ2-7; perhaps TRBD1 as D (5 bases). Per germline, CDR1 KGHSH and CDR2 LQKENI. Trimming removed 2 bases from V and 3 bases from J, with 14 bases in between. This CDR3 comprises 15 residues. CDR3 DNA: TGTGCCAGCTCACCAGACCAGGGATCCAGCTACGAGCAGTACTTC. This sequence encodes CASSPDQGSSYEQYF.

The rearrangement uses TRBV6-5 and TRBJ2-7, with 9 nucleotides matching TRBD1. The CDR3 sequence is 15 residues long. The germline gives CDR1 MNHEY, CDR2 SVGAGI. V lost 7 bases and J lost 3; bases outside the gene matches: 10. CDR3 in amino acids: CASTFYRGQGYEQYF. The CDR3, as DNA: TGTGCCAGCACCTTCTACCGGGGACAGGGCTACGAGCAGTACTTC.

The chain joins TRBV5-6 to TRBJ2-1; unclear D gene. Looked up from germline, CDR1 is SGHDT and CDR2 is YYEEEE. V lost 0 bases and J lost 1, with 2 bases in between. The CDR3 totals 13 residues. CDR3 loop: CASSLGSYNEQFF. The CDR3 nucleotides are TGTGCCAGCAGCTTGGGGTCCTACAATGAGCAGTTCTTC.

This CDR3 reads CASSRGRLQVVYTF. CDR3 nucleotide sequence: TGTGCCAGCAGTCGCGGACGGCTCCAGGTTGTGTACACCTTC. The chain carries TRBV6-5 and TRBJ1-2; D remains ambiguous. V was pared by 5 bases and J by 11 bases, with 21 bases between. Germline CDR1 MNHEY, CDR2 SVGAGI. The CDR3 spans 14 residues.

The chain combines TRBV6-1 with TRBJ1-2; perhaps TRBD1 as D (5 bases). From germline, CDR1 is MNHNS and CDR2 SASEGT. Trimming shortened V by 8 bases and J by 8 bases, and 21 bases separated the two germline ends. The CDR3 is 14 residues long. CDR3 loop: CASPPGGDQSGYTF. CDR3 bases: TGTGCCAGCCCCCCCGGGGGGGATCAAAGCGGCTACACCTTC.

J is TRBJ2-7 and V is TRBV10-3; possibly TRBD1 for D (6 bases). Germline assignment: CDR1 ENHRY and CDR2 SYGVKD. CDR3 length equals 14 residues. Trimming cost V 0 bases and J 3 bases, with 9 bases left between them. The CDR3 is CAISESGQLYEQYF. Here the CDR3 DNA reads TGTGCCATCAGTGAGTCGGGACAACTCTACGAGCAGTACTTC.

Details on this clone: Other nucleotide sequences in the sample specify the same CDR3. The rearrangement uses TRBV5-1 and TRBJ2-2, with D tentatively TRBD2 (5 bases). The CDR3 is made up of 15 amino acids. Deletions cut 0 bases from V and 1 base from J, with 7 bases between. Germline V lookup: CDR1 SGHRS, CDR2 YFSETQ. The chain's CDR3 is CASSLAGVNTGELFF. In nucleotides, the CDR3 is TGCGCCAGCAGCTTGGCCGGGGTGAACACCGGGGAGCTGTTTTTT.

The rearrangement joins TRBV6-5 to TRBJ2-7; the match to TRBD2 covers 9 bases. The ends lost 2 bases at V and 7 bases at J; junction bases unmatched: 12. Germline CDR1 and CDR2: MNHEY and SVGAGI. The CDR3 is made up of 16 amino acids. In DNA, the CDR3 is TGTGCCAGCAGTTACGTTTTAGCGGGGGCAAAAGGGGAGCAGTACTTC. It translates to CASSYVLAGAKGEQYF.

V is TRBV15 and J is TRBJ2-1, with D possibly being TRBD2 (6 bases). The CDR3 spans 14 residues. The germline CDR1 and CDR2 sequences are LNHNV and YYDKDF (reference sequence). Trimming left V 1 base short and J 6 bases short, with 10 bases between. CDR3 sequence (DNA): TGTGCCACCAGCAGAGTACTAGCCGGCAATGAGCAGTTCTTC. Amino acids: CATSRVLAGNEQFF.

Points on this clone: Other DNA sequences in this specimen translate into the identical CDR3. The chain joins TRBV5-1 to TRBJ1-2; 10 positions agree with TRBD1. Trimming removed 4 bases from V and 5 bases from J; junction bases left unmatched: 8. Germline lookup yields CDR1 SGHRS and CDR2 YFSETQ. There are 15 residues in the CDR3. The CDR3 sequence is CASSTTGTGVYGYTF. The DNA for the CDR3 is TGCGCCAGCAGCACTACCGGGACAGGGGTTTATGGCTACACCTTC. Based on the CDR3 plus reference TRBV5-1 and TRBJ1-2, the full variable domain is KAGVTQTPRYLIKTRGQQVTLSCSPISGHRSVSWYQQTPGQGLQFLFEYFSETQRNKGNFPGRFSGRQFSNSRSEMNVSTLELGDSALYLCASSTTGTGVYGYTFGSGTRLTVV.

The J gene is TRBJ2-5, the V gene TRBV19; 11 nucleotides line up with TRBD2. The germline V gene has CDR1 LNHDA and CDR2 SQIVND (reference sequence). With 11 bases clipped from V and 5 bases from J, the junction kept 10 bases outside the gene matches. CDR3 length: 14 amino acids. CDR3 nucleotide sequence: TGTGCCGGCCAGACTAGCGGGAAGAATGAGACCCAGTACTTC. It yields the protein CAGQTSGKNETQYF.

J is TRBJ2-2 and V is TRBV6-1, with TRBD2 matching over 8 bases. This CDR3 region has 16 residues. V shed 4 bases, J shed 0 bases, and the junction held 4 bases outside the gene matches. Germline CDR1 is MNHNS and CDR2 is SASEGT. CDR3 in DNA: TGTGCCAGCAGTGTTTTAGCGGGACCGAACACCGGGGAGCTGTTTTTT. Translating gives CASSVLAGPNTGELFF.

The genes are TRBV18 and TRBJ1-4; D gene ambiguous. With 7 bases removed from V and 0 bases from J, the gap between germline ends came to 9 bases. Germline V gives CDR1 KGHSH, CDR2 LQKENI. The length of the CDR3 is 14 residues. CDR3 nucleotides: TGTGCCAGCTTCAACGGTGCAACTAATGAAAAACTGTTTTTT. It yields the protein CASFNGATNEKLFF.

The chain joins TRBV5-1 to TRBJ2-2, with D perhaps matching TRBD2 (6 bases). Trimming removed 7 bases at V and 3 bases at J, with 16 bases between. Per germline, CDR1 SGHRS and CDR2 YFSETQ. The CDR3 length is 15 residues. The CDR3 loop is CASVGAPGDTGELFF. CDR3 DNA sequence: TGCGCCAGCGTCGGGGCCCCGGGGGACACCGGGGAGCTGTTTTTT.

V and J are TRBV10-3 and TRBJ2-1; D uncertain. This CDR3 spans 13 amino acids. The germline V gene encodes CDR1 ENHRY and CDR2 SYGVKD. V gave up 0 bases and J gave up 10 bases, with 10 bases separating them. As DNA, the CDR3 is TGTGCCATCAGTGAGTCTCAGAAGGGCGAGCAGTTCTTC. Protein product: CAISESQKGEQFF.

The J gene is TRBJ1-1, the V gene TRBV7-3; D gene ambiguous. Germline CDR1 reads SGHTA; CDR2 reads FQGTGA. V gave up 4 bases and J gave up 12 bases, with 12 bases separating them. The CDR3 extends over 11 amino acids. CDR3 in amino acids: CASSWRGGSFF. CDR3 sequence (DNA): TGTGCCAGCAGCTGGAGAGGTGGGTCTTTCTTT.

V usage is TRBV10-2 and J usage is TRBJ2-7; a weak D match, TRBD2 (6 bases). V lost 5 bases, J lost 0 bases, and 14 bases lay in between. The length of the CDR3 is 15 residues. Germline V CDR1 and CDR2: WSHSY, SAAADI. The CDR3 protein is CASSFSGLSSYEQYF. The CDR3 nucleotides are TGCGCCAGCAGTTTTAGCGGCCTGAGCTCCTACGAGCAGTACTTC.